This T cell receptor beta chain originates from a study of CD8 T cells in ankylosing spondylitis. General study findings and limits: CD8+ disease-linked clones were present at relatively low frequencies in blood.

This clonotype was observed many times. Antigen specificity is unknown. The CDR3 totals 13 residues. V was cut by 2 bases and J by 3 bases, with 8 bases left in between. CDR1 MDHEN and CDR2 SYDVKM come from the germline V gene. From the 5' RACE reads, TCRdb called clonotypes with MiXCR, one entry per CDR3 protein. The repertoire consists of tens of thousands of distinct CDR3 sequences, with about 6.2% occurring once and the leading ten covering approximately 4.5%. This clonotype originated in a male donor with ankylosing spondylitis. The chain combines TRBV28 with TRBJ2-7, with D possibly being TRBD1 (6 bases). The sample consisted of synovial fluid, either unsorted or a sorted T cell fraction (not recorded which). The CDR3 reads CASSLRRGYEQYF. The CDR3 nucleotides are TGTGCCAGCAGTTTACGCAGGGGCTACGAGCAGTACTTC.